The rows below give T cell receptor beta chains drawn from one sample of a study of blood T cell repertoires in COVID-19. Profiled with immunoSEQ multiplex PCR; TCRdb holds only in-frame clones, not every one. The sample consists of approximately 200,000 clones, about nine tenths of them appearing once. Sequences were obtained from PBMCs or T cells enriched from blood (not recorded which). These receptors all come from a young man in a cohort exposed to, infected with or recovered from COVID-19 (not recorded which). Both conserved end residues are part of each CDR3. D genes are given only for firm matches. Clone size appears in some rows only: once, few, many, or a class for an expanded clone.

D: NA
J: TRBJ2-7
size: NA
V: TRBV6-5
DNA: TGTGCCAGCAGTTACCACATAACAGGGAACGAGCAGTACTTC
CDR3: CASSYHITGNEQYF

D: TRBD1
J: TRBJ1-1
size: NA
V: TRBV19
DNA: TGTGCCAGTAGTATAGAGGGGGACAGGGAGAACACTGAAGCTTTCTTT
CDR3: CASSIEGDRENTEAFF

D: NA
J: TRBJ2-7
size: NA
V: TRBV14
DNA: TGTGCCAGCAGCCAGTTCGGGACACCGCCCTACGAGCAGTACTTC
CDR3: CASSQFGTPPYEQYF

D: TRBD1
J: TRBJ1-5
size: once
V: TRBV7-2
DNA: TGTGCCAGCAGCTTAGAGGACAGGGGCAATAGCAATCAGCCCCAGCATTTT
CDR3: CASSLEDRGNSNQPQHF

D: NA
J: TRBJ2-7
size: NA
V: TRBV13
DNA: TGTGCCAGCAGCGGGGGCCTACCTAGATTCTACGAGCAGTACTTC
CDR3: CASSGGLPRFYEQYF

D: TRBD2
J: TRBJ2-1
size: NA
V: TRBV5-1
DNA: TGCGCCAGCAGCTTTAGCGGGAAAGATGGAAATGAGCAGTTCTTC
CDR3: CASSFSGKDGNEQFF

D: TRBD1
J: TRBJ2-7
size: few
V: TRBV27
DNA: TGTGCCAGCAGCCGGGACAGGACCTACGAGCAGTACTTC
CDR3: CASSRDRTYEQYF

D: NA
J: TRBJ2-7
size: NA
V: TRBV28
DNA: TGTGCCAGCAGTTTAGGGGGGGCCTCCTACGAGCAGTACTTC
CDR3: CASSLGGASYEQYF

D: NA
J: TRBJ2-1
size: NA
V: TRBV6-5
DNA: TGTGCCAGCAGCCGCACGGGTGTAAACAATGAGCAGTTCTTC
CDR3: CASSRTGVNNEQFF

D: NA
J: TRBJ1-4
size: NA
V: TRBV5-4
DNA: TGTGCCAGCAGCCCGAATGGGTTTGAGGGCCGGAATGAAAAACTGTTTTTT
CDR3: CASSPNGFEGRNEKLFF

D: NA
J: TRBJ2-7
size: NA
V: TRBV15
DNA: TGTGCCACCAGTGTAGACAGGCCCTCCTACGAGCAGTACTTC
CDR3: CATSVDRPSYEQYF

D: TRBD1
J: TRBJ1-2
size: once
V: TRBV6-8
DNA: TGTGCCAGCAGTTACTCGAAAAAGGCAGGGGGCCCTAACTATGGCTACACCTTC
CDR3: CASSYSKKAGGPNYGYTF

D: TRBD1
J: TRBJ2-6
size: once
V: TRBV27
DNA: TGTGCCAGCATGGGACAGCACGGGTCTGGGGCCAACGTCCTGACTTTC
CDR3: CASMGQHGSGANVLTF

D: TRBD1
J: TRBJ1-6
size: once
V: TRBV6-5
DNA: TGTGCCAGCAGAAGGGTGACAGGGAATAATTCACCCCTCCACTTT
CDR3: CASRRVTGNNSPLHF

D: TRBD1
J: TRBJ2-2
size: NA
V: TRBV5-5
DNA: TGTGCCAGCAGCCAACAGGGGGCTTACACCGGGGAGCTGTTTTTT
CDR3: CASSQQGAYTGELFF

D: TRBD1
J: TRBJ2-5
size: once
V: TRBV27
DNA: TGTGCCAGCCTTAAAGGGGGCGGTGGTCAAGAGACCCAGTACTTC
CDR3: CASLKGGGGQETQYF

D: NA
J: TRBJ1-2
size: NA
V: TRBV5-6
DNA: TGTGCCAGCACCCTCCGATACTCTAACTATGGCTACACCTTC
CDR3: CASTLRYSNYGYTF

D: NA
J: TRBJ2-2
size: once
V: TRBV27
DNA: TGTGCCAGCAGTCCTGGGACTTTGAACACCGGGGAGCTGTTTTTT
CDR3: CASSPGTLNTGELFF

D: TRBD1
J: TRBJ2-7
size: once
V: TRBV28
DNA: TGTGCCAGCAGGGGGGGGGACAGGGGCACCTACGAGCAGTACTTC
CDR3: CASRGGDRGTYEQYF

D: TRBD2
J: TRBJ2-3
size: NA
V: TRBV11-2
DNA: TGTGCCAGCAGTTCATTGGGGCGACTAGCGGGAGGGCCGTATACGCAGTATTTT
CDR3: CASSSLGRLAGGPYTQYF

D: NA
J: TRBJ2-7
size: NA
V: TRBV18
DNA: TGTGCCAGCTCACGGGGGCTGTGGCCCTACGAGCAGTACTTC
CDR3: CASSRGLWPYEQYF

D: NA
J: TRBJ1-2
size: NA
V: TRBV6-4
DNA: TGTGCCAGCAGTGACTCCCTCGAGCAGGGGATGGACTATGGCTACACCTTC
CDR3: CASSDSLEQGMDYGYTF

D: NA
J: TRBJ2-7
size: once
V: TRBV25-1
DNA: TGTGCCAGCAAGGTCGGACAGTCCTACGAGCAGTACTTC
CDR3: CASKVGQSYEQYF

D: NA
J: TRBJ2-5
size: NA
V: TRBV12-3/TRBV12-4
DNA: TGTGCCAGCAGGGGCTCAGAGACCCAGTACTTC
CDR3: CASRGSETQYF

D: NA
J: TRBJ2-3
size: once
V: TRBV6-5
DNA: TGTGCCAGCAGTTACTATCAGTCCACAGATACGCAGTATTTT
CDR3: CASSYYQSTDTQYF

D: TRBD2
J: TRBJ2-7
size: NA
V: TRBV5-1
DNA: TGCGCCAGCAGTCGCCGACTAGCGGACTACGAGCAGTACTTC
CDR3: CASSRRLADYEQYF

D: NA
J: TRBJ2-3
size: NA
V: TRBV27
DNA: TGTGCCAGCAGTTTAAGGGGCAGGAGCACAGATACGCAGTATTTT
CDR3: CASSLRGRSTDTQYF

D: TRBD2
J: TRBJ2-7
size: NA
V: TRBV7-9
DNA: TGTGCCAGCAGCCCGCCGACTAGCGGGGGTGCCTACGAGCAGTACTTC
CDR3: CASSPPTSGGAYEQYF

D: TRBD2
J: TRBJ2-7
size: NA
V: TRBV11-2
DNA: TGTGCCAGCAGCGGACGGACTAGCGGGAGTCCCTCCTACGAGCAGTACTTC
CDR3: CASSGRTSGSPSYEQYF